Following are 17 T cell receptor beta chains from one sample sequenced in a study of cytomegalovirus exposure and HLA in healthy donors. The PCR was carried out with 60 Vbeta primers and 13 Jbeta primers. The assay was immunoSEQ multiplex PCR, and TCRdb's table has in-frame clones only and misses some. This table holds around 130,000 clones, over 75% found once. The specimen sequenced was PBMCs. Receptors originate from a female donor in good health and CMV-seronegative.

The chain has TRBV28 and TRBJ1-2; 9 bases line up with TRBD1. The CDR3 length is 13 residues. The trim removed 6 bases at V and 4 bases at J, leaving 3 bases unmatched. The germline gives CDR1 MDHEN, CDR2 SYDVKM. The CDR3 reads CASSLTGGYGYTF. The CDR3 DNA sequence: TGTGCCAGCAGCCTGACAGGGGGCTATGGCTACACCTTC.

The rearrangement links TRBV5-4 to TRBJ2-1, with a possible D match to TRBD1 (6 bases). V gave up 3 bases and J gave up 6 bases, with 19 bases separating them. This CDR3 comprises 16 residues. Germline V CDR1 and CDR2: SGHNT, YYREEE (reference sequence). The CDR3 protein is CASSSQGVVAINEQFF. CDR3 DNA: TGTGCCAGCAGCTCACAGGGAGTGGTGGCAATCAATGAGCAGTTCTTC.

This clone was detected a few times. V and J are TRBV10-3 and TRBJ2-1, with TRBD1 matching over 8 bases. The CDR3 is 16 amino acids. The V segment lost 6 bases and the J segment 2 bases; nucleotides outside the gene matches: 9. Germline lookup yields CDR1 ENHRY and CDR2 SYGVKD. The CDR3: CAISPTGDGTYNEQFF. Written as DNA, the CDR3 is TGTGCCATCAGCCCGACAGGGGATGGAACCTACAATGAGCAGTTCTTC.

This clone occurred a few times. CDR3 amino acids: CASSLEEGRCWTEAFF. CDR3 nucleotides: TGCGCCAGCAGCTTGGAGGAGGGGCGGTGTTGGACTGAAGCTTTCTTT. J is TRBJ1-1 and V is TRBV5-1, with a tentative D call TRBD1 (5 bases). Trimming pared 0 bases from V and 5 bases from J, leaving 17 bases between. The CDR3 has 16 amino acids. CDR1 is SGHRS, CDR2 YFSETQ, per germline.

The count of this clone is one. The chain is built from TRBV30 and TRBJ2-5, with D possibly matching TRBD1 (5 bases). The CDR3 extends over 15 amino acids. The germline CDR1 and CDR2 sequences are GTSNPN and SVGIG (reference sequence). The V end was cut by 0 bases, the J end by 2 bases, with 13 bases between. Here the CDR3 reads CAWSVAGHIQETQYF. The DNA of the CDR3 is TGTGCCTGGAGTGTAGCAGGACATATACAAGAGACCCAGTACTTC.

Points on this clone: An end of the junction does not agree with germline; a read error may underlie this. The genes are TRBV19 and TRBJ1-1; D perhaps matches TRBD1 (6 bases). Germline V lookup: CDR1 LNHDA, CDR2 SQIVND (reference sequence). The CDR3 is 12 amino acids. CDR3 nucleotide sequence: TGTGCCAGTAGTCCATGGCCAGGGGTCGGGATCTTT. Protein: CASSPWPGVGIF.

The V call is TRBV4-1, the J call TRBJ1-1; 7 bases align to TRBD1. The J segment lost 6 bases and the V segment lost 0 bases, leaving 10 bases of the junction unmatched. The CDR3 loop spans 16 amino acids. Looked up from germline, CDR1 is MGHRA and CDR2 is YSYEKL. As DNA, the CDR3 is TGCGCCAGCAGCCAAGATGCATGGACCCAGGGGGCTGAAGCTTTCTTT. It translates to CASSQDAWTQGAEAFF.

The chain has TRBV7-2 and TRBJ1-1; D is possibly TRBD1 (5 bases). The V gene lost 5 bases and the J gene lost 0 bases, with 10 bases spanning the gap. There are 14 residues in the CDR3. The germline CDR1 and CDR2 sequences are SGHTA and FQGNSA. CDR3 in amino acids: CASSRAGMNTEAFF. Written as DNA, the CDR3 is TGTGCCAGCAGCCGTGCAGGGATGAACACTGAAGCTTTCTTT. The full variable domain, with the rest looked up from reference TRBV7-2 and TRBJ1-1, is GAGVSQSPSNKVTEKGKDVELRCDPISGHTALYWYRQSLGQGLEFLIYFQGNSAPDKSGLPSDRFSAERTGGSVSTLTIQRTQQEDSAVYLCASSRAGMNTEAFFGQGTRLTVV.

This chain joins TRBV25-1 and TRBJ1-1; no clear D. V was cut by 6 bases and J by 1 base, with 6 bases left in between. Germline CDR1 is MGHDK and CDR2 is SYGVNS. The CDR3 covers 12 residues. The CDR3 region is CASRAANTEAFF. The CDR3 DNA reads TGTGCCAGCAGGGCGGCGAACACTGAAGCTTTCTTT.

The CDR3 protein is CASSVQNTGELFF. For the CDR3, the DNA is TGTGCCAGCAGTGTACAGAACACCGGGGAGCTGTTTTTT. The chain couples TRBV6-4 to TRBJ2-2; D ambiguous. The CDR3 is 13 amino acids. The V end lost 4 bases, the J end lost 1 base, and 4 bases lay between the germline ends. Germline CDR1 reads MRHNA; CDR2 reads SNTAGT.

V and J are TRBV30 and TRBJ2-1; 14 bases agree with TRBD2. The CDR3 covers 18 residues. With V trimmed by 0 bases and J by 9 bases, 13 bases remained unmatched. Germline assignment: CDR1 GTSNPN and CDR2 SVGIG (reference sequence). The CDR3 DNA is TGTGCCTGGAGTGTAGGGACTAGCGGGAGAGGTCGGGTTGGTGAGCAGTTCTTC. Protein product: CAWSVGTSGRGRVGEQFF.

The rearrangement joins TRBV5-1 to TRBJ2-5, with 11 bases fitting TRBD2. Looked up from germline, CDR1 is SGHRS and CDR2 is YFSETQ. The CDR3 length is 15 residues. The V and J ends lost 6 bases and 5 bases, in that order; junction bases with no gene match: 9. CDR3 sequence (DNA): TGCGCCAGCAAAGAACTAGCGGGAGTAAAGGAGACCCAGTACTTC. This codes for CASKELAGVKETQYF.

This clone was seen more than once but under ten times. The chain has TRBV28 and TRBJ1-4; unclear D gene. The CDR3 covers 13 residues. V was shortened by 6 bases and J by 13 bases, with 18 bases between the two germline ends. Germline V gene lookup returns CDR1 MDHEN and CDR2 SYDVKM. CDR3 sequence (DNA): TGTGCCAGCAGCAGGATGGAGGCGATGAGACTGTTTTTT. Its translation: CASSRMEAMRLFF.

V usage is TRBV7-9 and J usage is TRBJ2-3; 7 positions match TRBD2. The CDR3 spans 16 residues. CDR1 and CDR2 from the germline V gene are SEHNR and FQNEAQ (reference sequence). Trimming took 5 bases from V and 11 from J; bases not matched to a gene: 19. The CDR3 is CASSLTQREVRLQQYF. The DNA of the CDR3 is TGTGCCAGCAGCCTAACCCAACGGGAGGTCCGCCTTCAGCAGTATTTT.

This clone has a count of ten or more. The chain employs TRBV5-6 and TRBJ2-1, with a possible D match to TRBD2 (5 bases). V gave up 2 bases and J gave up 9 bases, with 15 bases separating them. CDR1 and CDR2 (germline): SGHDT, YYEEEE. The CDR3 covers 14 residues. CDR3 protein: CASSFLGVRIEQFF. CDR3 nucleotide sequence: TGTGCCAGCAGCTTTTTGGGAGTAAGGATTGAGCAGTTCTTC.

The DNA of the CDR3 is TGTGCCAGCAGTGAAGGGGCAGGGGCCGACACTGAAGCTTTCTTT. This encodes CASSEGAGADTEAFF. The chain has TRBV2 and TRBJ1-1; D is possibly TRBD1 (6 bases). CDR3 size: 15 residues. Trimming took 1 base from V and 3 from J, leaving 12 bases between them. The germline V gene has CDR1 SNHLY and CDR2 FYNNEI.

The V and J genes are TRBV29-1 and TRBJ2-1; 9 bases align to TRBD1. CDR3 length: 12 amino acids. Trimming cost V 6 bases and J 8 bases; bases outside gene matches: 5. CDR1 is SQVTM and CDR2 is ANQGSEA in the germline V gene. The CDR3 DNA is TGCAGCGTAGGACAGGGGAAGGATGAGCAGTTCTTC. Protein sequence: CSVGQGKDEQFF.